This TCR beta chain came from a study of T cells in localized non-small cell lung cancer. Overall study findings and caveats: Appearances in adjacent lung were noted for a median approximately 58 of the top 100 tumor clones.

Remarks on this clone: Its antigen is undetermined.

Data came from immunoSEQ multiplex PCR; TCRdb stores just in-frame clones and leaves some out. The table includes around 130,000 clones, about 90% detected once. The CDR3 sequence is 17 residues long. CDR1 MNHEY and CDR2 SMNVEV come from the germline V gene (reference sequence). V lost 5 bases to trimming and J lost 6 bases, with 26 bases between them. The TCR sequence derives from a female donor aged 60 or older with stage I lung adenocarcinoma. The chain combines TRBV27 with TRBJ2-7; D unclear. This specimen was peripheral blood, taken before any cancer treatment. CDR3 DNA sequence: TGTGCCAGCAGTCCCCCGATAGAAACAAGCGTTCTTATCGAGCAGTACTTC. As protein: CASSPPIETSVLIEQYF.